One TCR beta chain is described in this entry. Its specificity is not known. The entry originates in a study of T cells in Graves' hyperthyroidism and ophthalmopathy. CDR3 length: 12 residues. Germline V CDR1 and CDR2: SQVTM, ANQGSEA. Trimming left V 7 bases short and J 4 bases short, with 13 bases between. The investigators amplified TCR beta CDR3 regions from RNA transcripts. HTBI primers were the set used in a first-round RT-PCR of the TCR CDR3. One entry per CDR3 protein, called by TCRdb with MiXCR from the multiplex PCR reads. The sample contains some 600,000 distinct CDR3 sequences, 40% to 55% of which appear only once. Findings of the study overall: Ophthalmopathy stood apart from stable hyperthyroidism in a 13 V-J model.

Material for sequencing was peripheral blood or thyroid tissue (not recorded which). This chain joins TRBV29-1 and TRBJ2-5; D is perhaps TRBD2 (7 bases). The TCR originated in a woman in her late teens or twenties with Graves' hyperthyroidism. CDR3 residues: CSGGGGGETQYF. CDR3 nucleotide sequence: TGCAGCGGGGGAGGGGGGGGAGAGACCCAGTACTTC.